This T cell receptor beta chain was sequenced during a study of identical twins (dated by TCRdb to the mid-2010s). Looking at the study overall: The study deep-sequenced TCR alpha and beta repertoires from monozygotic twins, unrelated adults of various ages and cord blood to test whether fetal clonotypes persist. Replicate twin experiments were performed at different times using different library preparation protocols to rule out contamination.

This clonotype was detected ten times or more. Its binding antigen is unknown. Base qualities are missing; no much larger clone stands one base away. CDR1 MNHEY and CDR2 SMNVEV are derived from the germline V gene (reference sequence). Including the terminal cysteine and phenylalanine, the CDR3 comprises 12 residues. Just the 36-base CDR3 DNA is kept, in frame starting at base 1. V is shortened by 4 bases, J by 7 bases, and the region joining them spans 10 bases. Library preparation employed 5' RACE. For sequencing, an Illumina HiSeq 2000 was employed. Template switching introduced a universal primer binding site; the final cDNA contained a unique molecular identifier, enabling accurate counting of TCR cDNA molecules. First-strand cDNA for TCR alpha and beta chains was synthesized from specific primers in the conserved constant-segment region. To control for contamination, every cDNA library was double barcoded, receiving both a SMART-Mk sample barcode and Illumina barcodes. TruSeq adapter sequences, together with Illumina sample barcodes, were added in two successive PCR steps. The TCR alpha and beta cDNA libraries were sequenced on the Illumina HiSeq platform using custom primers. The study's processing was this. MiGEC processed the raw reads to extract unique molecular identifiers, while MiXCR was used to determine the CDR3 positions. For each individual, recombination models were inferred using an EM algorithm with the repgenHMM and IGoR tools. The tcR package in R was used for shared clonotype analysis, with sharing normalized by the product of cloneset sizes. To study raw recombination without the effects of thymic and clonal selection, out-of-frame nonproductive sequences were analyzed. TCRdb passed the public sequencing reads through fastp at Q25 and MiXCR, retaining productive beta sequences. Each CDR3 protein gets just one entry, which takes the most common genes and DNA from the rows behind it. The V and J calls follow TCRdb's processing rather than the paper's. Here the sample has around 690,000 distinct CDR3 sequences; about 20% occur a single time. The ten most abundant clones make up 4% to 5.5% of the sample.

Here is what the overall study found, with its caveats: Zero-insertion analyses could be partly confounded by invariant T cells such as MAIT and iNKT, though diverse VJ usage argued against such confounding for most clonotypes. Fewer insertions were carried by abundant cord blood beta clonotypes, a similar but weaker trend appeared in young adult naive repertoires, and no such trend appeared in memory repertoires. Because the same donors could not be followed over many years, conclusions were based on cross-sectional statistical analysis. Out-of-frame TCR alpha sequences shared between twins showed an excess of low generation-probability sequences compared with coincidental sharing between unrelated individuals. Out-of-frame TCR alpha sharing in monozygotic twins was systematically underestimated by recombination models, whereas sharing between unrelated individuals was in agreement with the recombination models. Excess twin sharing in beta out-of-frame sequences was weaker because fewer shared sequences lowered the signal-to-noise ratio.

Only healthy Caucasian donors were included. Three pairs of female monozygotic twins, all aged roughly 18 to 29 years, were included in the twin cohort. Peripheral blood mononuclear cells were used as the source from which RNA for TCR libraries was isolated. These data also featured in a second study, about T cells expressing NK-cell markers. Per the second study: About 8 donors provided sorted CD3+CD56+NKG2C+, CD3+CD56+NKG2C- and CD3+CD56-NKG2C+ T-cell subsets, whose TCR beta-chain repertoires were profiled. Seven of the eight sequenced donors were HCMV-seropositive and one was HCMV-seronegative. In several experiments an anti-gammadeltaTCR antibody was added to restrict sorting to alphabetaTCR-expressing T cells. For roughly six donors, the dominant CD3+CD56+NKG2C+ clonotypes were among the top 10 CD8+ clonotypes and accounted for about 1.0-8% of CD8+ T cells. Those dominant clonotypes were again the most abundant among CD3+CD56-NKG2C+ cells in a handful of donors, at about 25-65%. Whether the expanded NKG2C-expressing T cell clones were specific for HCMV antigens was left unclear. All eight donors whose samples were sequenced were randomly selected healthy volunteers, three of them men and five women. HCMV-specific IgG was detected in serum with a commercial ELISA kit to determine HCMV serostatus. For six donors, unsorted PBMC were also used to sequence bulk peripheral blood T-cell repertoires. Reads were demultiplexed and grouped by UMI with MIGEC, and clonotypes were assembled and quantified with MiTCR. To exclude erroneous sequences, any TCR cDNA sequence not supported by at least two reads was discarded. Downstream repertoire analysis used the tcR package, and clonotypes were matched across fractions by CDR3 nucleotide sequence plus V segment. VDJmatch was used to annotate antigen specificity against VDJdb, with one amino acid substitution in CDR3 permitted.

The clonotype comes from a woman under 30 in good health. Recombination linked TRBV27 to TRBJ1-1, with an unclear D gene assignment. The sample consisted of PBMCs. The CDR3 in this case is CASSSGWGEAFF. The DNA sequence is as follows: TGTGCCAGCAGTTCGGGCTGGGGTGAAGCTTTCTTT.